A single count supports the clone carrying this T cell receptor (beta chain). The antigen is unknown. The sample originates from a study of shared clonotypes between healthy human individuals. As for the study in general: Each donor contributed plates that comprised three CD4 naive, three CD4 memory, two CD8 naive and one CD8 memory.

Germline lookup yields CDR1 LNHDA and CDR2 SQIVND (reference sequence). The CDR3 is 18 amino acids. Deletions cut 3 bases from V and 0 bases from J, with 18 bases between. Study-wide findings and caveats: For sorted subsets, rarefaction showed incomplete sequencing despite large depth.

Sequencing used immunoSEQ multiplex PCR; TCRdb keeps in-frame clones, though not all of them. The table lists 2 million to 2.5 million clones, 85% to 95% of them singletons. Material: naive CD4+ T cells sorted from blood. The subset denotes: CD45RA+ positively selected. The origin of this receptor is a young man in good health. The gene calls are TRBV19 and TRBJ1-3; TRBD1 is a possible D gene (6 bases). Here the CDR3 DNA reads TGTGCCAGTAGTATTCAGGGGCCGGGAGCGATCTCTGGAAACACCATATATTTT. This gives the protein CASSIQGPGAISGNTIYF.